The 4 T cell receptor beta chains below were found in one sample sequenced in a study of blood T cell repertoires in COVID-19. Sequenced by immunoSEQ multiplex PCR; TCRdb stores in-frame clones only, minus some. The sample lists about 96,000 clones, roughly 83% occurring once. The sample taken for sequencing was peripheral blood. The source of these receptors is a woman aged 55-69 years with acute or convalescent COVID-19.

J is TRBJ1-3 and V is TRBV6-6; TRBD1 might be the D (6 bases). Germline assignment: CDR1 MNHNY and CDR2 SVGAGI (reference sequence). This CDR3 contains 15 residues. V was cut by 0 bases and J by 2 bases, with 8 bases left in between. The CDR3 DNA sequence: TGTGCCAGCAGTTACTCTCCAGGGGCTGGAAACACCATATATTTT. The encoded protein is CASSYSPGAGNTIYF.

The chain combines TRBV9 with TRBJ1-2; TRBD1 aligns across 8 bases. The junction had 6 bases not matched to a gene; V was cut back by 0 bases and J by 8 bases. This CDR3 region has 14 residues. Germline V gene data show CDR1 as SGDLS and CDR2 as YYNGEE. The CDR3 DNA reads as TGTGCCAGCAGCGTAGCCCCAGGGGGCCAGGGCTACACCTTC. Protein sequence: CASSVAPGGQGYTF.

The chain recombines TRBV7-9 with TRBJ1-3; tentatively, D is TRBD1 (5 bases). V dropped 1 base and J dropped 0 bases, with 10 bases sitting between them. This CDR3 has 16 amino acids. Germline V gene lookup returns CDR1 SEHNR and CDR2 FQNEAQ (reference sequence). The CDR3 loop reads CASSLDRSFSGNTIYF. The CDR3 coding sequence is TGTGCCAGCAGCTTAGACAGGTCCTTCTCTGGAAACACCATATATTTT.

This CDR3 is CASSQPGEAGLPSGYTF. The CDR3 DNA sequence: TGCGCCAGCAGCCAGCCCGGGGAGGCCGGGCTCCCTTCTGGCTACACCTTC. This sequence joins TRBV4-3 and TRBJ1-2; D not certain. V was shortened by 3 bases and J by 7 bases, with 24 bases between the two germline ends. Germline V gives CDR1 LGHNA, CDR2 YSLEER. The CDR3 extends over 17 amino acids.